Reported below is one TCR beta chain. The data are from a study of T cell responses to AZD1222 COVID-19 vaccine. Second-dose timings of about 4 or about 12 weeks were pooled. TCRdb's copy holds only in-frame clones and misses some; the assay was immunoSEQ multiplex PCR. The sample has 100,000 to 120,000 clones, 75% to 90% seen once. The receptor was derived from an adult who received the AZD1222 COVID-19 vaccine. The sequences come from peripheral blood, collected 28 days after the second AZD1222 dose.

The CDR3 DNA is TGTGCCAGCAGCCAAGCGGTAGGGGGCCTCTACGGCTACACCTTC. This sequence encodes CASSQAVGGLYGYTF. The gene calls are TRBV3-1 (or the pseudogene TRBV3-2) and TRBJ1-2; 7 bases align to TRBD1. Germline assignment: CDR1 LGHDT and CDR2 YNNKEL (reference sequence). The CDR3 totals 15 residues. V shed 1 base, J shed 8 bases, and the junction held 10 bases outside the gene matches.